Sequencing of this T cell receptor beta chain was carried out in a study of blood T cell repertoires in COVID-19. Study context: T cells, B-cell-depleted T cells, or PBMCs provided the cDNA or gDNA that served as material.

Study processing details: For nucleated cells, counts were estimated from reference gene primer amplification. Generated by immunoSEQ multiplex PCR, the TCRdb table keeps only in-frame clones and is missing some. That table is the source of V, J and clone size, and D and trimming were worked out from the DNA. The sample includes around 190,000 clones, around 77% of them seen just once. Sequenced sample: peripheral blood. The sequence was collected from a man in his 70s with active or convalescent COVID-19.

The CDR3 protein is CASSSRPDTQYF. The CDR3 nucleotides are TGTGCCAGCAGCTCTAGACCAGATACGCAGTATTTT. The chain couples TRBV5-6 to TRBJ2-3; no clear D. Germline CDR1 and CDR2: SGHDT and YYEEEE. Trimming took off 3 bases at V and 4 bases at J, with 6 bases between the two ends. The CDR3 is 12 amino acids.